The rows below give T cell receptor beta chains drawn from one sample of a study of cytomegalovirus exposure and HLA in healthy donors. The protocol was immunoSEQ multiplex PCR, while the TCRdb copy is restricted to in-frame clones and leaves out a portion. The repertoire holds 200,000 to 300,000 clones, around 76% seen once, with 5.4% in the top ten. Sequencing was carried out using PBMCs. Receptors originate from a woman aged 40 to 50 in good health and CMV-seropositive. CDR3s leave out the opening cysteine and the closing phenylalanine or tryptophan. D genes are given only for firm matches.

cdr3_aa	j_call	d_call	v_call
ASVSDPRPAGQQF	TRBJ2-1	NA	TRBV12-5
AWSQGSGNTIY	TRBJ1-3	NA	TRBV30
SVRGGHGYT	TRBJ1-2	NA	TRBV29-1
ASSLWDRNSPLH	TRBJ1-6	TRBD1	TRBV5-4
ASIPREDNQPQH	TRBJ1-5	NA	TRBV19
ATRGGGTQY	TRBJ2-5	NA	TRBV25-1
ASSVAPGLAGAKQETQY	TRBJ2-5	TRBD2	TRBV9
SVDPPPNYGYT	TRBJ1-2	NA	TRBV29-1
ASTSAGTDTQY	TRBJ2-3	NA	TRBV5-1
ASSMDRGGNQPQH	TRBJ1-5	TRBD1	TRBV19
ASSLDIWPDEQF	TRBJ2-1	NA	TRBV11-2
ASSTSYVGEATNEKLF	TRBJ1-4	NA	TRBV7-6
ASSLVLAGSYEQY	TRBJ2-7	TRBD2	TRBV5-1
ASSFLGAGGSYEQY	TRBJ2-7	TRBD2	TRBV11-2
ASSQAAGLGANVLT	TRBJ2-6	NA	TRBV5-4
ASSDRTQGTDTQY	TRBJ2-3	NA	TRBV5-1
ASRQPGLASIDEQF	TRBJ2-1	TRBD2	TRBV4-1
ASTPRGNPTYEQY	TRBJ2-7	TRBD2	TRBV19
ASSPGLYNEQF	TRBJ2-1	NA	TRBV6-4
ASSGGSGGGDTQY	TRBJ2-3	TRBD2	TRBV9
ASSNGGYNEQF	TRBJ2-1	NA	TRBV6-1
SVATNRQLNTEAF	TRBJ1-1	NA	TRBV29-1
ASSASFTGGPWNEQF	TRBJ2-1	TRBD1	TRBV10-1
ASSFREQHYEQY	TRBJ2-7	NA	TRBV27
ASSSFFLTWRGFTDTQY	TRBJ2-3	NA	TRBV27
ASSGGLRGGEQETQY	TRBJ2-5	TRBD2	TRBV2
AWSGQGARSSPLH	TRBJ1-6	TRBD1	TRBV30
ASSLDTRLAKNIQY	TRBJ2-4	NA	TRBV7-2
ATRVLEQY	TRBJ2-7	NA	TRBV2
ASKSGLAYGEQF	TRBJ2-1	TRBD2	TRBV5-4
ASSLRQGGPYEQY	TRBJ2-7	TRBD2	TRBV5-1
ASSSQGASTGELF	TRBJ2-2	TRBD1	TRBV11-2
AISESMAANTGELF	TRBJ2-2	NA	TRBV10-3
ASSPLIKTTGPIMYTEAF	TRBJ1-1	TRBD1	TRBV5-4
ASSFRGGGNTEAF	TRBJ1-1	NA	TRBV27
ASSLYKGARDEKLF	TRBJ1-4	TRBD1	TRBV11-2
ASSLEGGEQY	TRBJ2-7	NA	TRBV7-9
AGRLAGGRNEQF	TRBJ2-1	NA	TRBV21-1
ASSLVGLPSYEQY	TRBJ2-7	NA	TRBV7-3
ASSPGTGGSNTIY	TRBJ1-3	TRBD1	TRBV4-1
ASSLTRSGGAF	TRBJ1-1	TRBD1	TRBV5-4
ASRERAGTEAF	TRBJ1-1	NA	TRBV7-2
ASSLRSGTGVPGNTIY	TRBJ1-3	TRBD1	TRBV7-8
ASSLRDTEAF	TRBJ1-1	NA	TRBV7-3
ASSSGLAGGRSTDTQY	TRBJ2-3	TRBD2	TRBV5-6
SVDGWPNTGELF	TRBJ2-2	NA	TRBV29-1
ASSSVYEQY	TRBJ2-7	NA	TRBV11-3
ATHSHLDRGPYGYT	TRBJ1-2	TRBD1	TRBV5-4
ASSGDSDNYGYT	TRBJ1-2	TRBD1	TRBV5-1
SALPGSDEAF	TRBJ1-1	NA	TRBV29-1
SVPGLTRGTEAF	TRBJ1-1	NA	TRBV29-1
ASSFAGNYGYT	TRBJ1-2	NA	TRBV13
AIGGQGNEKLF	TRBJ1-4	TRBD1	TRBV10-3
ASSRTGGDVYGYT	TRBJ1-2	TRBD1	TRBV11-2
ASSLGETYEQY	TRBJ2-7	NA	TRBV11-2
ASSLRGAPFETPYEQY	TRBJ2-7	NA	TRBV27
ASSFRRDRQYSGNTIY	TRBJ1-3	TRBD1	TRBV11-2
ASRPGASGDYEQY	NA	TRBD2	TRBV6-6
ASSVDHFASNEQY	TRBJ2-7	NA	TRBV9
AILQGLNTEAF	TRBJ1-1	NA	TRBV10-3